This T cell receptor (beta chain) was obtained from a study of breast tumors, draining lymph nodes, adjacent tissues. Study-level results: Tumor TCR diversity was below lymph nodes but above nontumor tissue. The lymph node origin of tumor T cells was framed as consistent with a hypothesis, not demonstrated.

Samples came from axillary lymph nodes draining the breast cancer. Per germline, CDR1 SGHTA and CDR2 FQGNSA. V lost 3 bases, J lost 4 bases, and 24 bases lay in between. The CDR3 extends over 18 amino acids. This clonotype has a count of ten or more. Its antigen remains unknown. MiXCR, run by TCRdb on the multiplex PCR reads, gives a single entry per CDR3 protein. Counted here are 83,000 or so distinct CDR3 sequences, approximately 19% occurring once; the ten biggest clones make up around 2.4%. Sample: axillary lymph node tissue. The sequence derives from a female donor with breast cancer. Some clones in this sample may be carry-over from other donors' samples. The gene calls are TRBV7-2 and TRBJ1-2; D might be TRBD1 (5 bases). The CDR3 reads CASSLSGRDESLTYGYTF. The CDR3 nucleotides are TGTGCCAGCAGCTTGTCGGGACGGGACGAGTCTCTTACCTATGGCTACACCTTC.